A selection of T cell receptor beta chains follows, all from one sample in a study of T cell responses to AZD1222 COVID-19 vaccine. Assay: immunoSEQ multiplex PCR; the TCRdb copy retains only in-frame clones and omits some. In the table there are fewer than 200,000 clones, about 86% of which are singletons. Sequenced material: peripheral blood, taken 28 days after the second AZD1222 dose. These receptors all stem from an adult who received the AZD1222 COVID-19 vaccine. Both conserved end residues are part of each CDR3.

j_gene | v_gene | CDR3aa
TRBJ1-6 | TRBV9 | CASSVTGQANSPLHF
TRBJ2-3 | TRBV11-2 | CASSLDTRVSDTQYF
TRBJ2-1 | TRBV3-1/TRBV3-2 | CASSLRRTGGAKDEQFF
TRBJ1-1 | TRBV5-1 | CASSLGDRGLNTEAFF
TRBJ2-7 | TRBV9 | CASSAGPQGNEQYF
TRBJ2-7 | TRBV10-3 | CAISDYLGSNSYEQYF
TRBJ2-6 | TRBV27 | CASSRRQGTSPGANVLTF
TRBJ1-2 | TRBV7-9 | CASSSMAGYTF
TRBJ1-2 | TRBV5-6 | CASSFYGTGGASHGYTF
TRBJ1-4 | TRBV30 | CAWSQGGEYEKLFF
TRBJ1-1 | TRBV19 | CASSSRTGAMNTEAFF
TRBJ2-3 | TRBV19 | CASSLAGGWSDTQYF
TRBJ1-1 | TRBV6-5 | CASSSTLNTEAFF
TRBJ1-1 | TRBV10-3 | CAIRAGQPNTEAFF
TRBJ1-6 | TRBV13 | CASSLRYGVSPLHF
TRBJ2-7 | TRBV18 | CASSPLAGVSYEQYF
TRBJ1-1 | TRBV11-2 | CASSSQGNTEAFF
TRBJ1-1 | TRBV3-1/TRBV3-2 | CASSPQGRTEAFF
TRBJ1-2 | TRBV15 | CATSRGPTVADYGYTF
TRBJ1-5 | TRBV6-6 | CASTQTGGNQPQHF
TRBJ2-2 | TRBV19 | CASSRRQGNYAGELFF
TRBJ1-2 | TRBV9 | CASSVVSGSGYTF
TRBJ1-1 | TRBV7-6 | CASSLALGQGDPEAFF
TRBJ1-5 | TRBV9 | CASSPQGGNQPQHF
TRBJ1-5 | TRBV12-5 | CASGLDRSQPQHF
TRBJ2-2 | TRBV2 | CASRRTLTTGELFF
TRBJ1-6 | TRBV6-4 | CASSEGLRNSPLHF
TRBJ1-6 | TRBV18 | CASSLDRVNSPLHF
TRBJ2-2 | TRBV10-3 | CAITGTGTTGELFF
TRBJ2-7 | TRBV5-6 | CASSLVGQPYEQYF
TRBJ1-2 | TRBV29-1 | CSVAVFGDGYTF
TRBJ1-2 | TRBV27 | CASSAGGLYGYTF
TRBJ1-6 | TRBV4-2 | CASSPWAGDNSPLHF
TRBJ1-4 | TRBV6-5 | CASSYSGGSNEKLFF
TRBJ1-2 | TRBV4-1 | CASSQEVQDPFYGYTF
TRBJ2-7 | TRBV13 | CASSGNLAGGPTLSYEQYF
TRBJ1-1 | TRBV7-9 | CASSLTGNTEAFF
TRBJ1-2 | TRBV6-5 | CASSRVDSYGYTF
TRBJ1-5 | TRBV27 | CASSFTGQPQHF